Sequencing of this T cell receptor (beta chain) was carried out in a study of blood T cell repertoires in COVID-19. Overall study context: Spain, Italy and the United States supplied samples that represented acute and convalescent COVID-19. Sources were T cells, B-cell-depleted T cells, or PBMCs; the material itself was cDNA or gDNA.

Turning to this clone: One junction end does not reproduce the germline sequence, and a read error may be involved.

Original processing methods: Amplification of reference gene primers provided the estimated nucleated cell counts. Method: immunoSEQ multiplex PCR; TCRdb's copy keeps in-frame clones and lacks some. V and J calls and clone size are given by that table; D and trimming were obtained from the DNA. The table shows 250,000 to 300,000 clones, with over 80% occurring only once. From germline, CDR1 is LNHDA and CDR2 SQIVND (reference sequence). The CDR3 sequence is 20 residues long. This clonotype originated in a man between 60 and 75 years old who had recovered from COVID-19. V is TRBV19 and J is TRBJ2-2; 10 nucleotides agree with TRBD2. The sample taken for sequencing was peripheral blood. In nucleotides, the CDR3 is TGTGCCAGCAGTATCAGGGGGCTAGCGGGGGACCAATCGAACACCGGGGAGCTGTTTTTT. The encoded protein is CASSIRGLAGDQSNTGELFF.